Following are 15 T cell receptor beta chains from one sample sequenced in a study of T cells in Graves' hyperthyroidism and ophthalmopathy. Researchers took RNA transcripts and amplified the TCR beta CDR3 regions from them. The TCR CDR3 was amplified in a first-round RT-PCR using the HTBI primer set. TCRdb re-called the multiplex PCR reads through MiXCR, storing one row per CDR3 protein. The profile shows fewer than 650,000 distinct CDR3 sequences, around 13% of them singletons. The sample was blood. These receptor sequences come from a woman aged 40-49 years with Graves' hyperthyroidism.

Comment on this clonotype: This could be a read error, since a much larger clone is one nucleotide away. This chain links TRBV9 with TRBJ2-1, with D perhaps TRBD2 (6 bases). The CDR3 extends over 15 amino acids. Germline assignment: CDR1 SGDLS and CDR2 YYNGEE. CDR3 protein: CASSVEPRLGNGQFF. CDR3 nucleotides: TGTGCCAGCAGCGTAGAACCCCGACTAGGGAATGGGCAGTTCTTC.

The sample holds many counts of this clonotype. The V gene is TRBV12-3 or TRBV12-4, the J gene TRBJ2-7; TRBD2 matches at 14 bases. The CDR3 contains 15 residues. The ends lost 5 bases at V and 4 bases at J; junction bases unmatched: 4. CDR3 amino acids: CASSPRTSGRYEQYF. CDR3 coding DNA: TGTGCCAGCAGTCCTCGGACTAGCGGGAGGTACGAGCAGTACTTC.

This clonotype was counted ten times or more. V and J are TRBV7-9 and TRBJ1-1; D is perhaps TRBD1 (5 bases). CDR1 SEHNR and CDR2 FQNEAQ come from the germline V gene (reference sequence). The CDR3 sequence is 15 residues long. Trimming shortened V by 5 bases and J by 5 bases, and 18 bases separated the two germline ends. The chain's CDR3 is CASSQRSGSRTEAFF. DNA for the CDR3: TGTGCCAGCAGCCAAAGGTCAGGGAGTCGGACTGAAGCTTTCTTT.

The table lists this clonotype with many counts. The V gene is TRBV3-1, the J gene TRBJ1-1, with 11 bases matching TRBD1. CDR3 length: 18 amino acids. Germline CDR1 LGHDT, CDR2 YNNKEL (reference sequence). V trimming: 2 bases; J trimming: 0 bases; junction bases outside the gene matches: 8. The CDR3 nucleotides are TGTGCCAGCAGCCAAACGGGACAGGGGGTACGTGTGAACACTGAAGCTTTCTTT. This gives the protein CASSQTGQGVRVNTEAFF.

The DNA of the CDR3 is TGCAGCTTCCGGCAGGGTGAAAAACTGTTTTTT. Translated: CSFRQGEKLFF. This chain connects TRBV29-1 to TRBJ1-4, with D maybe TRBD1 (5 bases). The germline V gene has CDR1 SQVTM and CDR2 ANQGSEA. The CDR3 covers 11 residues. V lost 8 bases and J lost 7, with 11 bases in between.

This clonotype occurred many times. The CDR3 region has the DNA TGTGCCAGCAGCGTCCGGGACAGCGATGGCTACACCTTC. This sequence encodes CASSVRDSDGYTF. V and J are TRBV12-3 or TRBV12-4 and TRBJ1-2; 7 nucleotides agree with TRBD1. The V segment lost 6 bases and the J segment 6 bases; nucleotides outside the gene matches: 7. The CDR3 has 13 amino acids.

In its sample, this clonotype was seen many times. CDR3 coding DNA: TGCAGTGCTAGAGATCAGCTTGGGGGAGTTGGATATGGCTACACCTTC. Translating gives CSARDQLGGVGYGYTF. This chain uses TRBV20-1 with TRBJ1-2, with D tentatively TRBD1 (5 bases). V lost 0 bases and J 5 bases, leaving 19 bases between the germline ends. The length of the CDR3 is 16 residues. Germline CDR1 and CDR2: DFQATT and SNEGSKA (reference sequence).

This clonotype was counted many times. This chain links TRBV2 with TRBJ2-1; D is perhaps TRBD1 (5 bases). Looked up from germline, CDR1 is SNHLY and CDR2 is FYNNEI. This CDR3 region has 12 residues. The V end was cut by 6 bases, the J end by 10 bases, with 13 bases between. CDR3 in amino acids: CASSSQEQEQFF. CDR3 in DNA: TGTGCCAGCAGCTCACAGGAACAAGAGCAGTTCTTC.

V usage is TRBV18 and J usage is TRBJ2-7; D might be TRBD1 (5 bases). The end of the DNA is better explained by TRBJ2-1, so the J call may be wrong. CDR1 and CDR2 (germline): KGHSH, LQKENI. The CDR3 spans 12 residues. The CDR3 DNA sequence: TGTGCCAGCTCATCCAGGGCCTACGAGCAGTTCTTC. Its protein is CASSSRAYEQFF.

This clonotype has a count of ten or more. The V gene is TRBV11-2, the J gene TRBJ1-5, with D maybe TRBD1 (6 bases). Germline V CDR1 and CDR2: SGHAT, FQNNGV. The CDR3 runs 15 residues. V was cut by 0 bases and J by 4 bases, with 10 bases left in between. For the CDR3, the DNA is TGTGCCAGCAGCTTAGATGGGGGCAAAAATCAGCCCCAGCATTTT. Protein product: CASSLDGGKNQPQHF.

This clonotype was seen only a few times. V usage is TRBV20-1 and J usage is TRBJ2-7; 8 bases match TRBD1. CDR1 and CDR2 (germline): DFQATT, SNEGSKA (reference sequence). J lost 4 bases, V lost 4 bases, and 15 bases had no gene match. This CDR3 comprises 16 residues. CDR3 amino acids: CSATGQGAKLKYEQYF. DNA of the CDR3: TGCAGTGCTACCGGACAGGGAGCCAAATTAAAATACGAGCAGTACTTC.

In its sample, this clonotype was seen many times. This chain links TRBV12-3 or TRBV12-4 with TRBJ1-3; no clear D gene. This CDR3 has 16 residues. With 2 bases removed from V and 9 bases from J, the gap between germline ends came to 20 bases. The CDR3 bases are TGTGCCAGCAGTTTAAATGGAGGGAGTGTGTGGAGCACCATATATTTT. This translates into CASSLNGGSVWSTIYF.

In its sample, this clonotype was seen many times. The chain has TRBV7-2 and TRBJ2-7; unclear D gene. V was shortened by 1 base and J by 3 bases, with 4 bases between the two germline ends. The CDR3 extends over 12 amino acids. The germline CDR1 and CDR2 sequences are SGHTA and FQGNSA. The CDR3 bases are TGTGCCAGCAGCTTAGTTCTCTACGAGCAGTACTTC. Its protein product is CASSLVLYEQYF.

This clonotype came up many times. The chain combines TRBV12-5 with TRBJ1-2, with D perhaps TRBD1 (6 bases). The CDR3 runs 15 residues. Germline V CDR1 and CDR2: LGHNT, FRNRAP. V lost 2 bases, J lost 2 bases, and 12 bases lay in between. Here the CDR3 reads CASGLYRGLNYGYTF. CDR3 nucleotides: TGTGCTAGTGGTTTGTACCGGGGGCTCAACTATGGCTACACCTTC.

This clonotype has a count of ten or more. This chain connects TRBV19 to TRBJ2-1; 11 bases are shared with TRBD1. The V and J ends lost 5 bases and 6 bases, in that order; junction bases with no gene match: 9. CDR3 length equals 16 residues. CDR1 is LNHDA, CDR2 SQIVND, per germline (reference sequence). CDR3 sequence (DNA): TGTGCCAGTAGTCTACGTCCCGGGACAGGGGGCAATGAGCAGTTCTTC. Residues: CASSLRPGTGGNEQFF.